The present T cell receptor beta chain was sequenced within a study of tumor-infiltrating lymphocytes in primary liver carcinoma. Findings of the study overall: The top-250-clone fraction was significantly higher in tumors than in blood (p = 0.039).

The authors made TCR beta cDNA from around 500 ng total RNA with a constant-region primer. A slightly modified ARM-PCR protocol with three nested multiplex PCR rounds produced these TCR beta libraries. In the first two PCR rounds, TRBV1-TRBV30 forward primers were paired with a C-beta reverse primer, and each round lasted around 10 cycles. TCRdb passed the multiplex PCR reads through MiXCR, listing each CDR3 protein once. The table lists 330,000 or so distinct CDR3 sequences, about two thirds of them singletons. As regards this clonotype: Antigen unknown. A single base separates this from a much larger clone, so it may be a read error.

Germline values: CDR1 MNHEY, CDR2 SVGEGT. CDR3 size: 20 residues. The J segment lost 1 base and the V segment lost 4 bases, leaving 19 bases of the junction unmatched. The blood RNA (from unsorted whole blood) was obtained, and germline DNA was also extracted. The sequencing input was peripheral blood. This TCR derives from a middle-aged man with primary liver carcinoma and hepatitis B virus infection. This chain links TRBV6-2 or TRBV6-3 with TRBJ2-3; 8 bases are a match to TRBD2. The CDR3: CASSCSSTGGRGEGTDTQYF. CDR3 nucleotides: TGTGCCAGCAGTTGCTCGAGTACGGGAGGGCGTGGAGAGGGCACAGATACGCAGTATTTT.